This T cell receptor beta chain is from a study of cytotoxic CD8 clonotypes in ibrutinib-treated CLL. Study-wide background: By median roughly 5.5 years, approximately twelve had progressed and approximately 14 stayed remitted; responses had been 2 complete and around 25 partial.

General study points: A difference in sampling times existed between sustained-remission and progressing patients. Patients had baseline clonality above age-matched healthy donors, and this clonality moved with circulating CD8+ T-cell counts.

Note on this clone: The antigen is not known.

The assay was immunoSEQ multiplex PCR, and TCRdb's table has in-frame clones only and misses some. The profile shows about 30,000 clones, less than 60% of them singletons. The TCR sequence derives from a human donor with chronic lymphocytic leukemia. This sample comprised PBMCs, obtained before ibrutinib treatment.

The CDR3 region is CASPWDRVYEQYF. CDR3 nucleotide sequence: TGTGCCAGCCCCTGGGACAGGGTCTACGAGCAGTACTTC. The rearrangement links TRBV2 to TRBJ2-7, with 9 bases identical to TRBD1. Germline loops: CDR1 SNHLY, CDR2 FYNNEI. The CDR3 runs to 13 residues. The trim removed 8 bases at V and 3 bases at J, leaving 5 bases unmatched.